Listed below are T cell receptor beta chains from one sample, sequenced in a study of shared clonotypes between healthy human individuals. Clones were sequenced by immunoSEQ multiplex PCR, and TCRdb holds only the in-frame ones, with some missing. Of 75,000 to 100,000 clones listed, roughly 45% were seen once; the top ten hold more than 12%. Sequences were obtained from PBMCs. These receptors were obtained from a woman in her thirties or forties in good health. Some clones in this sample may be carry-over from other donors' samples. CDR3s include the opening cysteine and the closing phenylalanine or tryptophan. The D gene is left open where the match is weak. The listing skips clone size in some rows; elsewhere it reads once, few, many or a size class.

D,V,size,J,DNA,CDR3
NA,TRBV15,NA,TRBJ1-2,TGTGCCACCAGCAGAGATGGAAGAGGGGAAGGCTATGGCTACACCTTC,CATSRDGRGEGYGYTF
TRBD1,TRBV27,many,TRBJ1-3,TGTGCCAGCGGGGACAGGAGAAACACCATATATTTT,CASGDRRNTIYF
TRBD1,TRBV18,NA,TRBJ2-5,TGTGCCAGCTCACCGATGGGACAGGGTCTAGGTGCCCAGTACTTC,CASSPMGQGLGAQYF
NA,TRBV30,once,TRBJ2-7,TGTGCCTGGACCCGGAAGGGCGGAGACTACGAGCAGTACTTC,CAWTRKGGDYEQYF
NA,TRBV27,many,TRBJ1-2,TGTGCCAGCAGTACACACACAAGTGGGCCGGGCCAGGTCCATGGCTACACCTTC,CASSTHTSGPGQVHGYTF
TRBD2,TRBV9,medium-sized,TRBJ2-1,TGTGCCAGCAGCGTGAGCGGGAGGAGGGATGAGCAGTTCTTC,CASSVSGRRDEQFF
NA,TRBV6-5,once,TRBJ2-5,TGTGCCAGCAGTTCTTCTAGGATGCTGGAGACCCAGTACTTC,CASSSSRMLETQYF
NA,TRBV6-5,many,TRBJ2-7,TGTGCCAGCAGTTACTCGACGGGTCCGCAGTACTTC,CASSYSTGPQYF
NA,TRBV7-9,NA,TRBJ2-7,TGTGCCAGCAGCTTAGTATTTGCGGGGAAGTCCTACGAGCAGTACTTC,CASSLVFAGKSYEQYF
TRBD2,TRBV6-1,NA,TRBJ2-7,TGTGCCAGCAGGTGGACTAGCGGCTCCTACGAGCAGTACTTC,CASRWTSGSYEQYF
TRBD2,TRBV29-1,few,TRBJ2-3,TGCAGCGTAGCGGGAGGAGGGGAAGGTACGCAGTATTTT,CSVAGGGEGTQYF
NA,TRBV25-1,many,TRBJ2-1,TGTGCCAGCAGTGAATGGTCGGTAAGCTCCTACAATGAGCAGTTCTTC,CASSEWSVSSYNEQFF
NA,TRBV7-8,NA,TRBJ2-7,TGTGCCAGCAGTTTATACAGGGACGACGAGCAGTACTTC,CASSLYRDDEQYF
NA,TRBV6-6,few,TRBJ1-5,TGTGCCAGCATCAGGGCGACAGGATACAATCAGCCCCAGCATTTT,CASIRATGYNQPQHF
NA,TRBV2,few,TRBJ1-3,TGTGCCAGCAGTGAAGAACAGCAGGGAGGAAACACCATATATTTT,CASSEEQQGGNTIYF
NA,TRBV15,once,TRBJ2-1,TGTGCCACCAGCTGGGACCCCGGGGTGGAGCAGTTCTTC,CATSWDPGVEQFF
NA,TRBV11-2,NA,TRBJ2-6,TGTGCCAGCAGCTGGGCCGACTCTGGGGCCAACGTCCTGACTTTC,CASSWADSGANVLTF
NA,TRBV30,many,TRBJ2-3,TGTGCCTGGATGAGGGGGAAAAGCACAGATACGCAGTATTTT,CAWMRGKSTDTQYF
NA,TRBV28,NA,TRBJ2-5,TGTGCCAGCAGAGCAGGGAGGGAGACCCAGTACTTC,CASRAGRETQYF
TRBD1,TRBV6-6,once,TRBJ1-5,TGTGCCAGCAGCGCCGCCAAGGACAGGGCTATACAGCCCCAGCATTTT,CASSAAKDRAIQPQHF
NA,TRBV10-3,NA,TRBJ2-5,TGTGCCATCAGCACAGGCGGAGAGACCCAGTACTTC,CAISTGGETQYF
TRBD2,TRBV5-1,NA,TRBJ2-7,TGCGCCAGCAGCTGGGATAGCGGGAGGGCCTCCGAGCAGTACTTC,CASSWDSGRASEQYF
NA,TRBV4-1,once,TRBJ1-6,TGCGCCAGCAGCCAGGAAATGGGTGGCAATTCACCCCTCCACTTT,CASSQEMGGNSPLHF
TRBD1,TRBV4-2,NA,TRBJ2-5,TGTGCCAGCAGCTGGGACAGCTACCAAGAGACCCAGTACTTC,CASSWDSYQETQYF
NA,TRBV7-9,NA,TRBJ2-7,TGTGCCAGCACCCCAGCAGGGAGAACCTACGAGCAGTACTTC,CASTPAGRTYEQYF
TRBD1,TRBV19,NA,TRBJ2-7,TGTGCCAGTAGTGGACAGGCTAACACCTACGAGCAGTACTTC,CASSGQANTYEQYF
NA,TRBV30,NA,TRBJ1-1,TGTGCCTGGAGTGTAAGGAGATCGAACACTGAAGCTTTCTTT,CAWSVRRSNTEAFF
NA,TRBV7-2,few,TRBJ1-1,TGTGCCAGCAGCTTAGGTCGGCTGGGGGACACTGAAGCTTTCTTT,CASSLGRLGDTEAFF
NA,TRBV28,NA,TRBJ1-5,TGTGCCAGCAGTTTTGGTTGGGGCAATCAGCCCCAGCATTTT,CASSFGWGNQPQHF
NA,TRBV29-1,NA,TRBJ2-2,TGCAGCGTTGACGGGCGGAACACCGGGGAGCTGTTTTTT,CSVDGRNTGELFF
NA,TRBV5-1,NA,TRBJ2-7,TGCGCCAGCAGCTTTACAGGGTCCAACGAGCAGTACTTC,CASSFTGSNEQYF
TRBD1,TRBV25-1,NA,TRBJ2-7,TGTGCCAGCAGTGAATTTGGGACAGGGCGGGACGAGCAGTACTTC,CASSEFGTGRDEQYF
TRBD2,TRBV30,many,TRBJ2-5,TGTGCCTGGGAAAGCGGGGGGGAGACCCAGTACTTC,CAWESGGETQYF
TRBD1,TRBV30,NA,TRBJ2-7,TGTGCCTGGAGCGCCGGGACAGGTAACCTAGAGCAGTACTTC,CAWSAGTGNLEQYF
TRBD2,TRBV7-6,NA,TRBJ2-7,TGTGCCAGCGGGGACTACTACTACGAGCAGTACTTC,CASGDYYYEQYF
TRBD2,TRBV6-5,NA,TRBJ2-7,TGTGCCAGCAGTACAACTAGCGTCCCGCCCGACGAGCAGTACTTC,CASSTTSVPPDEQYF
TRBD2,TRBV28,NA,TRBJ2-7,TGTGCCAGCGGGACTAGTGGATACGAGCAGTACTTC,CASGTSGYEQYF
NA,TRBV7-9,NA,TRBJ2-7,TGTGCCAGCAGCCAGGGGAGGGAGGGCACGCAGTACTTC,CASSQGREGTQYF
NA,TRBV19,NA,TRBJ2-7,TGTGCCAGTAGTACATACAGTCTCCAGGAGCAGTACTTC,CASSTYSLQEQYF
NA,TRBV11-2,NA,TRBJ1-1,TGTGCCAGCAGCTTAGGCCAAAACACTGAAGCTTTCTTT,CASSLGQNTEAFF
TRBD2,TRBV5-4,few,TRBJ2-5,TGTGCCAGCAGCTTTGGGGCTAGCGGGAGGGCCCGAGAGCAGTACTTC,CASSFGASGRAREQYF
TRBD1,TRBV7-9,NA,TRBJ2-7,TGTGCCAGCAGCTTAGGGGGACAGGGGCCCACCTACGAGCAGTACTTC,CASSLGGQGPTYEQYF
TRBD1,TRBV7-9,many,TRBJ1-2,TGTGCCAGCAGCTTTCCGGGACAGGGTAACTATGGCTACACCTTC,CASSFPGQGNYGYTF
TRBD1,TRBV4-2,NA,TRBJ1-1,TGTGCCAGCAGCCAGATGAGGGGGCTGGGTGAAGCTTTCTTT,CASSQMRGLGEAFF
NA,TRBV5-1,few,TRBJ2-5,TGCGCCAGCAGCTTGGAGGGCCTCCTTAGAGAGCAGTACTTC,CASSLEGLLREQYF
NA,TRBV5-6,NA,TRBJ1-1,TGTGCCAGCATCGGGATGAACACTGAAGCTTTCTTT,CASIGMNTEAFF
TRBD2,TRBV18,many,TRBJ2-7,TGTGCCAGCTCACCTACCCAGGGACTAGCGGGCGAGCAGTACTTC,CASSPTQGLAGEQYF
TRBD2,TRBV18,NA,TRBJ2-1,TGTGCCAGCTCACCAACAGCGGGAGCAGTAATGAATGAGCAGTTCTTC,CASSPTAGAVMNEQFF
TRBD1,TRBV7-9,NA,TRBJ2-7,TGTGCCAGCAGCTGGGACAGCCACGAGCAGTACTTC,CASSWDSHEQYF
NA,TRBV28,many,TRBJ2-5,TGTGCCAGCACCCGGACCCAAGAGACCCAGTACTTC,CASTRTQETQYF
TRBD1,TRBV28,NA,TRBJ1-2,TGTGCCAGCACAGACAGGGGAGCCTCTGGCTACACCTTC,CASTDRGASGYTF
NA,TRBV2,NA,TRBJ2-5,TGTGCCGTTCTTTCAGGGGTACGGGAGACCCAGTACTTC,CAVLSGVRETQYF
NA,TRBV30,NA,TRBJ2-7,TGTGCCTGGAGTGTAATGCGGCCCAGTACCTACGAGCAGTACTTC,CAWSVMRPSTYEQYF
NA,TRBV30,NA,TRBJ1-1,TGTGCCTGGAGTGTATACGTTCAGGGTGAAGCTTTCTTT,CAWSVYVQGEAFF